One sample yielded the 16 T cell receptor beta chains listed below, sequenced in a study of T cell changes during pregnancy in multiple sclerosis. Sequenced by immunoSEQ multiplex PCR; TCRdb stores in-frame clones only, minus some. In the table there are under 45,000 clones, 70% to 90% of which are singletons. Material: CD4+ T cells from peripheral blood mononuclear cells, obtained in the first trimester of pregnancy. Receptor source: a female donor with multiple sclerosis, enrolled in a pregnancy study.

V and J are TRBV7-2 and TRBJ1-1; a weak D match, TRBD1 (6 bases). V was pared by 4 bases and J by 1 base, with 13 bases between. Germline V gene data show CDR1 as SGHTA and CDR2 as FQGNSA. The CDR3 loop spans 15 amino acids. The CDR3 loop reads CASSSDGQWNTEAFF. The CDR3 nucleotides are TGTGCCAGCAGCTCCGATGGACAGTGGAACACTGAAGCTTTCTTT.

The J gene is TRBJ2-7, the V gene TRBV30, with 10 bases that match TRBD1. The germline CDR1 and CDR2 sequences are GTSNPN and SVGIG (reference sequence). V shed 4 bases, J shed 4 bases, and the junction held 7 bases outside the gene matches. The CDR3 is 14 amino acids. CDR3 sequence: CAWTRDRGFYEQYF. The CDR3 bases are TGTGCCTGGACAAGGGACAGGGGTTTTTACGAGCAGTACTTC.

This sequence joins TRBV5-1 and TRBJ1-2, with 8 bases matching TRBD1. Per the germline V gene, CDR1 is SGHRS and CDR2 is YFSETQ. V lost 4 bases, J lost 5 bases, and 7 bases stayed unmatched. CDR3 length: 14 residues. The CDR3 loop reads CASSAGQAYYGYTF. CDR3 coding DNA: TGCGCCAGCAGCGCGGGACAGGCCTATTATGGCTACACCTTC.

The chain links TRBV7-2 to TRBJ2-5; TRBD2 aligns across 8 bases. This CDR3 spans 15 amino acids. After removal of 1 base from V and 7 bases from J, the junction contained 8 bases not matched to a gene. Germline CDR1 SGHTA, CDR2 FQGNSA. Written as DNA, the CDR3 is TGTGCCAGCAGCTTAGGTAGCGGGACGGTTGGGACCCAGTACTTC. It codes for CASSLGSGTVGTQYF.

This clone has only one observation. The rearrangement links TRBV5-1 to TRBJ1-3; unclear D gene. The CDR3 covers 16 residues. The germline CDR1 and CDR2 sequences are SGHRS and YFSETQ. With 2 bases removed from V and 2 bases from J, the gap between germline ends came to 14 bases. For the CDR3, the DNA is TGCGCCAGCAGCTTTAATCCCCGACGGGCTGGAAACACCATATATTTT. Residues: CASSFNPRRAGNTIYF.

This chain joins TRBV2 and TRBJ2-1, with D perhaps TRBD2 (5 bases). Germline lookup yields CDR1 SNHLY and CDR2 FYNNEI. The V end was cut by 6 bases, the J end by 9 bases, with 15 bases between. The CDR3 is 13 amino acids. DNA for the CDR3: TGTGCCAGCAGGCGGGCTAGCAGTACTGAGCAGTTCTTC. Amino acids: CASRRASSTEQFF. The variable domain in full, with the rest retrieved from reference TRBV2 and TRBJ2-1, is EPEVTQTPSHQVTQMGQEVILRCVPISNHLYFYWYRQILGQKVEFLVSFYNNEISEKSEIFDDQFSVERPDGSNFTLKIRSTKLEDSAMYFCASRRASSTEQFFGPGTRLTVL.

V gene TRBV6-1 combines with J gene TRBJ2-1; tentatively, D is TRBD1 (7 bases). CDR1 and CDR2 (germline): MNHNS, SASEGT. Trimming took off 5 bases at V and 2 bases at J, with 13 bases between the two ends. The CDR3 is 15 amino acids. Here the CDR3 reads CASSLTGRPYNEQFF. In DNA form, the CDR3 reads TGTGCCAGCAGTCTGACAGGGAGGCCCTACAATGAGCAGTTCTTC.

The genes are TRBV5-5 and TRBJ2-7, with 9 bases identical to TRBD1. J lost 6 bases, V lost 4 bases, and 8 bases had no gene match. Germline assignment: CDR1 SGHKS and CDR2 YYEKEE (reference sequence). CDR3 size: 14 residues. CDR3 nucleotide sequence: TGTGCCAGCAGCAGAGGACAGGGGCACGGCGAGCAGTACTTC. Its translation is CASSRGQGHGEQYF.

By frequency in the sample, this clone is medium-sized. The chain recombines TRBV7-9 with TRBJ1-2; 8 positions agree with TRBD1. There are 13 residues in the CDR3. Germline trimming cut 5 bases from V and 9 bases from J; bases unmatched to any gene: 8. Germline-derived CDR1 and CDR2 are SEHNR and FQNEAQ (reference sequence). The CDR3 sequence is CASSRGQDVRYTF. CDR3 coding DNA: TGTGCCAGCAGCCGGGGACAGGACGTACGCTACACCTTC.

The V and J genes are TRBV30 and TRBJ1-1; 8 bases are shared with TRBD1. The CDR3 loop spans 13 amino acids. V shed 2 bases, J shed 6 bases, and the junction held 5 bases outside the gene matches. Germline V gives CDR1 GTSNPN, CDR2 SVGIG (reference sequence). As DNA, the CDR3 is TGTGCCTGGAGTAGGGACAGGTTATCTGAAGCTTTCTTT. It yields the protein CAWSRDRLSEAFF.

The chain carries TRBV7-8 and TRBJ2-7, with D possibly being TRBD2 (6 bases). Trimming stripped 1 base from V and 4 bases from J, with 14 bases between. The CDR3 extends over 15 amino acids. In germline, CDR1 is SGHVS, CDR2 FQNEAQ. CDR3 DNA sequence: TGTGCCAGCAGCTTAGGTCGGCGGGAAACTTACGAGCAGTACTTC. This codes for CASSLGRRETYEQYF. Complete variable domain (other parts from reference TRBV7-8 and TRBJ2-7): GAGVSQSPRYKVAKRGQDVALRCDPISGHVSLFWYQQALGQGPEFLTYFQNEAQLDKSGLPSDRFFAERPEGSVSTLKIQRTQQEDSAVYLCASSLGRRETYEQYFGPGTRLTVT.

The chain combines TRBV5-1 with TRBJ2-5; D remains ambiguous. This CDR3 is built from 15 residues. The germline gives CDR1 SGHRS, CDR2 YFSETQ. Trimming cost V 0 bases and J 3 bases, with 12 bases left between them. The CDR3 DNA reads TGCGCCAGCAGCTTGGCGAGAATTCGAGAAGAGACCCAGTACTTC. Encoded protein: CASSLARIREETQYF.

This clone was seen only a few times. The chain uses TRBV27 and TRBJ1-1; D is possibly TRBD1 (6 bases). The length of the CDR3 is 14 residues. Germline CDR1 reads MNHEY; CDR2 reads SMNVEV (reference sequence). V lost 8 bases to trimming and J lost 4 bases, with 17 bases between them. The CDR3 sequence is CASVPDRLRTEAFF. CDR3 sequence (DNA): TGTGCCAGCGTTCCCGACAGGCTGCGCACTGAAGCTTTCTTT.

This sequence joins TRBV28 and TRBJ1-4; D gene uncertain. CDR3 length equals 15 residues. CDR1 and CDR2 (germline): MDHEN, SYDVKM. The ends were cut back, 5 bases at V and 0 bases at J, with 10 bases in the middle. The CDR3 coding sequence is TGTGCCAGCAGTCTAGACTCCACAACTAATGAAAAACTGTTTTTT. This codes for CASSLDSTTNEKLFF. The full variable domain, rest sourced from reference TRBV28 and TRBJ1-4, is DVKVTQSSRYLVKRTGEKVFLECVQDMDHENMFWYRQDPGLGLRLIYFSYDVKMKEKGDIPEGYSVSREKKERFSLILESASTNQTSMYLCASSLDSTTNEKLFFGSGTQLSVL.

This chain links TRBV11-2 with TRBJ2-7; the D gene is possibly TRBD2 (7 bases). CDR1 is SGHAT, CDR2 FQNNGV, per germline. The V and J ends lost 1 base and 2 bases respectively, with 18 bases between them. The CDR3 extends over 17 amino acids. The CDR3 reads CASSLVRGSSGAYEQYF. For the CDR3, the DNA is TGTGCCAGCAGCTTAGTTAGGGGGTCTAGCGGTGCCTACGAGCAGTACTTC.

This chain connects TRBV7-9 to TRBJ2-1; TRBD1 aligns across 12 bases. CDR1 and CDR2 (germline): SEHNR, FQNEAQ (reference sequence). CDR3 length: 15 amino acids. V dropped 5 bases and J dropped 7; count of bases not matched to a gene: 6. The CDR3 DNA reads as TGTGCCAGCAGCCCCGGGACAGGGGGCAAGAATGAGCAGTTCTTC. The encoded protein is CASSPGTGGKNEQFF.